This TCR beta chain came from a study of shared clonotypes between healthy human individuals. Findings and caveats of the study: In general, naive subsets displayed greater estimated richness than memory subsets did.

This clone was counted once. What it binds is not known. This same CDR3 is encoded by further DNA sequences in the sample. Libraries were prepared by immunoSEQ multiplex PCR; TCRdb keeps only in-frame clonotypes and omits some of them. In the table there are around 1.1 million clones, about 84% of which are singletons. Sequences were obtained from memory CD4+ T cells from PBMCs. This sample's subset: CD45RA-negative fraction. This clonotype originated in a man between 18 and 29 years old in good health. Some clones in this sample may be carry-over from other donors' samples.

The CDR3 is CASSIPGAGANVLTF. The CDR3 DNA follows: TGTGCCAGTAGTATCCCCGGGGCGGGGGCCAACGTCCTGACTTTC. V and J are TRBV19 and TRBJ2-6; TRBD1 or TRBD2 may be the D gene (5 bases each). V shed 3 bases and J shed 4 bases, with 10 bases lying between them. Germline V gene data show CDR1 as LNHDA and CDR2 as SQIVND (reference sequence). This CDR3 comprises 15 residues.